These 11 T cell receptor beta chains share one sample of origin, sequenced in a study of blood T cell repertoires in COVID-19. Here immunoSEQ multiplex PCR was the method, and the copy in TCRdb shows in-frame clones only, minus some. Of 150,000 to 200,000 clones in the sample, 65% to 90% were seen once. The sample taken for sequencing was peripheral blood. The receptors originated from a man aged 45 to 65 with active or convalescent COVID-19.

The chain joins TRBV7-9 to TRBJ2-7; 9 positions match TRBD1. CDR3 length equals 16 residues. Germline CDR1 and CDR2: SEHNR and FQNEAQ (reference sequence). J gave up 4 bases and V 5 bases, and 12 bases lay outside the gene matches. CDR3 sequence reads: CASSTFPGQGMYEQYF. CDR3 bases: TGTGCCAGCAGCACCTTCCCGGGACAGGGTATGTACGAGCAGTACTTC.

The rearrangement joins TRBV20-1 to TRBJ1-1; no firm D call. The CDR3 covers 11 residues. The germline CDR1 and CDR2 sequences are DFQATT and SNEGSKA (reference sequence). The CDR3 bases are TGCAGCCTGGCGCAGGACACTGAAGCTTTCTTT. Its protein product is CSLAQDTEAFF.

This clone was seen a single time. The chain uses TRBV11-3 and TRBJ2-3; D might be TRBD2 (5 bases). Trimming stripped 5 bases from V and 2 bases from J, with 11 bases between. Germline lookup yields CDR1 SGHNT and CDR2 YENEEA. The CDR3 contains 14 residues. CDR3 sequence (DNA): TGTGCCAGCAGCCCTTCCGGGGACACAGATACGCAGTATTTT. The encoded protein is CASSPSGDTDTQYF.

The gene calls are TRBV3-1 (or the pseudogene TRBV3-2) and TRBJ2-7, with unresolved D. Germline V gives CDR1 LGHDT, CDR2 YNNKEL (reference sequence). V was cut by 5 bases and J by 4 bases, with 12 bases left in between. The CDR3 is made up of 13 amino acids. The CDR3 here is CASSTPPTYEQYF. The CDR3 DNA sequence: TGTGCCAGCAGCACCCCCCCGACATACGAGCAGTACTTC.

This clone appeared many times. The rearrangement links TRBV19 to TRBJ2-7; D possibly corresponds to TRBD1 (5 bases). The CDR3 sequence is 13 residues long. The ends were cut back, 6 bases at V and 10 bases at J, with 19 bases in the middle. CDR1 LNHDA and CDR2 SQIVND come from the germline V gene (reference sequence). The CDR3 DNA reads TGTGCCAGTAGGGACACTCGGCTAATGGTCCAGTACTTC. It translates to CASRDTRLMVQYF.

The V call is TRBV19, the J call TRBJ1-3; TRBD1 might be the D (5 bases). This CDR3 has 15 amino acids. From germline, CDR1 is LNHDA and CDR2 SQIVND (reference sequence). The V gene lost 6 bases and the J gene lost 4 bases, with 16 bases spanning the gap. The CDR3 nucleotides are TGTGCCAGTAGCCTCGGGCCAGGGCGAGGAAACACCATATATTTT. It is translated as CASSLGPGRGNTIYF.

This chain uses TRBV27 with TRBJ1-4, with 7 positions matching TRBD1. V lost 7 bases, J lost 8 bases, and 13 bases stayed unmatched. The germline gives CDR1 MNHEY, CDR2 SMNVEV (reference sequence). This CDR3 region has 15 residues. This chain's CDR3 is CASNNRGSGTEKLFF. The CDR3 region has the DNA TGTGCCAGCAATAACAGGGGTAGTGGTACGGAAAAACTGTTTTTT.

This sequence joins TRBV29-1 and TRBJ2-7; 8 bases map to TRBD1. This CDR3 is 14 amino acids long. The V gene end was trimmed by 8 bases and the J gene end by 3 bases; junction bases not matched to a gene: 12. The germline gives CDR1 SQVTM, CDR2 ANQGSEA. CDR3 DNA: TGCAGCATCCTGAGGGGGACAGGACTCTACGAGCAGTACTTC. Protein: CSILRGTGLYEQYF.

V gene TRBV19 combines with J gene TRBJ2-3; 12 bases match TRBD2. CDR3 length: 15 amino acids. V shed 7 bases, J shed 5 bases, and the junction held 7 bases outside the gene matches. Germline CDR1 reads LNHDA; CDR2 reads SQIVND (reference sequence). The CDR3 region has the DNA TGTGCCAGTACCAGACTAGCGGGGGAATTAGATACGCAGTATTTT. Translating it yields CASTRLAGELDTQYF. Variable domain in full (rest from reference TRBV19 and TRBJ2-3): DGGITQSPKYLFRKEGQNVTLSCEQNLNHDAMYWYRQDPGQGLRLIYYSQIVNDFQKGDIAEGYSVSREKKESFPLTVTSAQKNPTAFYLCASTRLAGELDTQYFGPGTRLTVL.

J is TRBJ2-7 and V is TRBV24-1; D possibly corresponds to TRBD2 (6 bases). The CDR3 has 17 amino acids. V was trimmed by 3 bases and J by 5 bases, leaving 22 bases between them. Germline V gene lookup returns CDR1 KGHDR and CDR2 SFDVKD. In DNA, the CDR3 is TGTGCCACCAGTGATGGGCCCCGGCGGGGTCATTTCAACGAGCAGTACTTC. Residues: CATSDGPRRGHFNEQYF.

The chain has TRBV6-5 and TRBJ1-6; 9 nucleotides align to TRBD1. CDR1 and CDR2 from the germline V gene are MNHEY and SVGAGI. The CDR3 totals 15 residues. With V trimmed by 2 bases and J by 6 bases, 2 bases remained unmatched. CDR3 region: CASSYQGQGNSPLHF. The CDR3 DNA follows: TGTGCCAGCAGTTACCAGGGACAGGGTAATTCACCCCTCCACTTT.